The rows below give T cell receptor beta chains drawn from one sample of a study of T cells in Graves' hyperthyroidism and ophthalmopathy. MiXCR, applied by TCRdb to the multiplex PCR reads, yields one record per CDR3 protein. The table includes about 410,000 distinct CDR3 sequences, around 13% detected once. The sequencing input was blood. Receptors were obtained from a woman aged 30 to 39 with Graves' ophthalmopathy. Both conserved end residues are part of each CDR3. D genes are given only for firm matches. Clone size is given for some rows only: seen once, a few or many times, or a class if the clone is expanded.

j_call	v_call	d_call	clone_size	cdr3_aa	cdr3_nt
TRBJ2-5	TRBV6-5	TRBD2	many	CASSYSKLAGGRETQYF	TGTGCCAGCAGTTACAGCAAGCTAGCGGGGGGGCGCGAGACCCAGTACTTC
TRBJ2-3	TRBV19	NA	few	CAHNRWRRRTDTQYF	TGTGCCCACAACAGGTGGAGGAGAAGGACAGATACGCAGTATTTT
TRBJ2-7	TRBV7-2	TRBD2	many	CASQPLSGARYEQYF	TGTGCCAGCCAACCATTAAGCGGGGCCAGGTACGAGCAGTACTTC
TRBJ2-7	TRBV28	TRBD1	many	CASSRAWGQGISYEQYF	TGTGCCAGCAGTCGCGCCTGGGGACAGGGGATTTCCTACGAGCAGTACTTC
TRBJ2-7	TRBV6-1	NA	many	CAGGVRGGEQYF	TGTGCCGGCGGTGTCAGGGGCGGCGAGCAGTACTTC
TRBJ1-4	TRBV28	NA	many	CASSFGFGQGVSEKLFF	TGTGCCAGCAGTTTCGGATTCGGGCAGGGTGTATCGGAAAAACTGTTTTTT
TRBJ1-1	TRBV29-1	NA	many	CSVVTPNTEAFF	TGCAGCGTTGTGACCCCGAACACTGAAGCTTTCTTT
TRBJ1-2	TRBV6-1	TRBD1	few	CASRRQGNDYGYTF	TGTGCCAGCAGACGACAGGGAAATGACTATGGCTACACCTTC
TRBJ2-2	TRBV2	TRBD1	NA	CASSPRTGQAGELFF	TGTGCCAGCAGCCCAAGAACTGGACAGGCCGGGGAGCTGTTTTTT
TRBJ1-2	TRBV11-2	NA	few	CASSGGDNYGYTF	TGTGCCAGCAGCGGAGGGGATAACTATGGCTACACCTTC
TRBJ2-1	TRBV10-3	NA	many	CAISGLEVGNEQFF	TGTGCCATCAGTGGTTTGGAGGTCGGCAATGAGCAGTTCTTC
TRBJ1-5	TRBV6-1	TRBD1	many	CASSYGGGSNQPQHF	TGTGCCAGCAGTTACGGAGGGGGCAGCAATCAGCCCCAGCATTTT
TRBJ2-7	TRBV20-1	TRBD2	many	CSAILNPLAGGYSYEQYF	TGCAGTGCTATACTTAACCCCCTAGCGGGGGGCTATTCCTACGAGCAGTACTTC
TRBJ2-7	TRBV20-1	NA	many	CSARDLTGLPYEQYF	TGCAGTGCTAGAGATCTCACAGGTTTGCCCTACGAGCAGTACTTC
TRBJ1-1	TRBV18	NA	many	CASSPPGGGTEAFF	TGTGCCAGCTCACCACCCGGGGGAGGGACTGAAGCTTTCTTT
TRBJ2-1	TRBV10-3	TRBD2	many	CAIRGERGGINEQFF	TGTGCCATCCGCGGGGAGCGGGGGGGCATCAATGAGCAGTTCTTC
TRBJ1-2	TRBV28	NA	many	CASTSWKGGNYGYTF	TGTGCCAGCACTTCATGGAAGGGGGGGAACTATGGCTACACCTTC
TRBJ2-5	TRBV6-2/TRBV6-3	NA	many	CASSPSGYQETQYF	TGTGCCAGCAGTCCTTCGGGATACCAAGAGACCCAGTACTTC
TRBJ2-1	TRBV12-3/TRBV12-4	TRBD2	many	CASSQSSGGASWVEQFF	TGTGCCAGCAGCCAATCTAGCGGGGGGGCCTCTTGGGTTGAGCAGTTCTTC
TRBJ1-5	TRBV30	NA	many	CAWDEPGRSNQPQHF	TGTGCCTGGGACGAACCGGGACGGAGCAATCAGCCCCAGCATTTT
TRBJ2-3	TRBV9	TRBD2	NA	CASSALTSGGPADTQYF	TGTGCCAGCAGCGCCCTGACTAGCGGGGGGCCCGCAGATACGCAGTATTTT
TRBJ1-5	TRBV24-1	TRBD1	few	CATSDRHGTVPQPQHF	TGTGCCACCAGTGATCGCCATGGGACAGTCCCTCAGCCCCAGCATTTT
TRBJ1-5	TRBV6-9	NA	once	CASSYPGKNQPQHF	TGTGCCAGCAGTTACCCGGGAAAGAATCAGCCCCAGCATTTT
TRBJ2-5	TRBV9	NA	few	CASSGGWPWLNF	TGTGCCAGCAGCGGCGGGTGGCCATGGCTGAACTTC
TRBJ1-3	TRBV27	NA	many	CASSLVWGTGNTIYF	TGTGCCAGCAGTTTAGTGTGGGGCACTGGAAACACCATATATTTT
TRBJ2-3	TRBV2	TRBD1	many	CASSRDRGTDTQYF	TGTGCCAGCAGCCGGGACAGGGGGACAGATACGCAGTATTTT
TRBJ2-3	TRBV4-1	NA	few	CASSPWTVISSTDTQYF	TGCGCCAGCAGCCCCTGGACAGTAATATCTAGCACAGATACGCAGTATTTT
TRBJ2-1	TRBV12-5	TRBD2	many	CASGLANRGLAGGLSYNEQFF	TGTGCTAGTGGTTTGGCAAACAGGGGGCTAGCGGGGGGATTATCCTACAATGAGCAGTTCTTC
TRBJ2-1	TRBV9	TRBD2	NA	CASSAPLTSGQNNEQFF	TGTGCCAGCAGCGCCCCCCTGACTAGCGGGCAGAACAATGAGCAGTTCTTC
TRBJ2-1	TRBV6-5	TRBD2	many	CASSYSGGGYNEQFF	TGTGCCAGCAGTTACTCCGGCGGGGGATACAATGAGCAGTTCTTC
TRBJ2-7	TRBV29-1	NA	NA	CSVAASTGITYEQYF	TGCAGCGTTGCAGCTTCGACGGGAATAACCTACGAGCAGTACTTC
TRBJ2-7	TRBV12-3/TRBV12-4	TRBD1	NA	CASSGAGQGSNEQYF	TGTGCCAGCAGCGGGGCCGGACAGGGTTCGAACGAGCAGTACTTC
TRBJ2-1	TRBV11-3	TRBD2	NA	CASSLDSGGTYNEQFF	TGTGCCAGCAGCTTAGATAGCGGGGGCACCTACAATGAGCAGTTCTTC
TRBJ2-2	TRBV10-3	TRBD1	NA	CAISPTQGATGELFF	TGTGCCATCAGCCCGACCCAGGGGGCGACCGGGGAGCTGTTTTTT
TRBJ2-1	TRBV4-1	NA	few	CASSGGDGYNEQFF	TGCGCCAGCAGTGGAGGGGATGGTTACAATGAGCAGTTCTTC
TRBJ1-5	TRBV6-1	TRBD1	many	CASSSKTGLNQPQHF	TGTGCCAGCAGCTCAAAGACAGGGCTAAATCAGCCCCAGCATTTT
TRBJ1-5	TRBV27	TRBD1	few	CASRQGGSNQPQHF	TGTGCCAGCAGACAGGGGGGTAGCAATCAGCCCCAGCATTTT
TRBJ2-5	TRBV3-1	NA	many	CASSPKPGPPKTQYF	TGTGCCAGCAGCCCCAAACCGGGACCACCCAAGACCCAGTACTTC
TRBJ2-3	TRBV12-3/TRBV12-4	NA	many	CASGPGTSTDTQYF	TGTGCCAGCGGACCCGGGACTAGCACAGATACGCAGTATTTT
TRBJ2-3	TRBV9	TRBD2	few	CASSASTRLAGAPRGTDTQYF	TGTGCCAGCAGCGCCAGCACTCGGCTAGCGGGGGCCCCACGTGGCACAGATACGCAGTATTTT
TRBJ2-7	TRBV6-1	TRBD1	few	CASSTGDRYYEQYF	TGTGCCAGCAGTACCGGGGACAGGTACTACGAGCAGTACTTC
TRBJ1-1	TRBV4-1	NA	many	CASSHVTEKGNEAFF	TGCGCCAGCAGCCACGTGACCGAGAAAGGGAATGAAGCTTTCTTT